This TCR beta chain is from a study of shared clonotypes between healthy human individuals. Study context: A donor's plate count was three for CD4 naive and three for CD4 memory; CD8 naive had two and CD8 memory one.

Findings and caveats of the study: Rarefaction analysis demonstrated incomplete sorted-subset sequencing notwithstanding large depth.

The run depth of the assay was deep. Each PCR replicate from the sorted subsets contained around 200 ng DNA, which is about 30,000 T cell genomes. Profiling relied on immunoSEQ multiplex PCR, and the TCRdb table lists in-frame clones only, not all of them. The table lists a few million clones, approximately 93% of them singletons, with under 0.45% in the top ten. With regard to this clone: Its antigen is not known.

This CDR3 contains 14 residues. Germline loops: CDR1 SGDLS, CDR2 YYNGEE. V lost 2 bases and J 1 base, leaving 8 bases between the germline ends. The TCR was taken from a man younger than 35 in good health. Some clones in this sample may be carry-over from other donors' samples. The chain is built from TRBV9 and TRBJ2-3; D ambiguous. The sequenced sample was naive CD4+ T cells from PBMCs. Subset of the sample: CD45RA+ positively selected. CDR3 in amino acids: CASSVSHGTDTQYF. CDR3 nucleotide sequence: TGTGCCAGCAGCGTTTCTCATGGCACAGATACGCAGTATTTT.